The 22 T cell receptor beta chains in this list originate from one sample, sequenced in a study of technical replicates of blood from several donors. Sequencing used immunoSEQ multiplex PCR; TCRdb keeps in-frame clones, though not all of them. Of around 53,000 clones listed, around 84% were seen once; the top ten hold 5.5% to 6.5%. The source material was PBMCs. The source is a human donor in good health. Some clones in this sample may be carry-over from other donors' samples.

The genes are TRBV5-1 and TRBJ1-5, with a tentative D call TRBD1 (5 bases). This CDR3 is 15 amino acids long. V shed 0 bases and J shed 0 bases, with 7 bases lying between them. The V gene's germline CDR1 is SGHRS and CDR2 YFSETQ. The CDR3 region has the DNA TGCGCCAGCAGCTTGGAGGGGAATAGCAATCAGCCCCAGCATTTT. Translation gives CASSLEGNSNQPQHF.

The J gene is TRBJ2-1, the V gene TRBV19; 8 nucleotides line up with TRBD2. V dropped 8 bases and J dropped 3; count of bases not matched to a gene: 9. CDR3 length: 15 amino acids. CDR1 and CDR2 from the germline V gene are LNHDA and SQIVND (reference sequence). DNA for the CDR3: TGTGCCAGTGCCATAGCGGCGGGGGGCTACAATGAGCAGTTCTTC. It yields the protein CASAIAAGGYNEQFF.

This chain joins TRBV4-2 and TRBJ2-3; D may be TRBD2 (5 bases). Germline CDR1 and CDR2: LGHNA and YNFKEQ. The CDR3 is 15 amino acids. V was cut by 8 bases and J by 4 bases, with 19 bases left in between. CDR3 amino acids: CASSPGPSGSDTQYF. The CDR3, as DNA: TGTGCCAGCTCCCCGGGCCCTTCGGGGTCAGATACGCAGTATTTT.

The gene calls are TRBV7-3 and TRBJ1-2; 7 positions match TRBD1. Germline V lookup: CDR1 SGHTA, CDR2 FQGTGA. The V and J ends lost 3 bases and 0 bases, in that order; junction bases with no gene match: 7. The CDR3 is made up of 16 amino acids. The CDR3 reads CASSFRDRASNYGYTF. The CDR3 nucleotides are TGTGCCAGCAGCTTTCGTGACAGGGCTTCTAACTATGGCTACACCTTC.

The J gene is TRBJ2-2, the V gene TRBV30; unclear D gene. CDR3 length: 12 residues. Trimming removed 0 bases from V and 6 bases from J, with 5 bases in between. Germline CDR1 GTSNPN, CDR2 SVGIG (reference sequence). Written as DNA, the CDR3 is TGTGCCTGGAGTGTACTCGCCGGGGAGCTGTTTTTT. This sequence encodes CAWSVLAGELFF.

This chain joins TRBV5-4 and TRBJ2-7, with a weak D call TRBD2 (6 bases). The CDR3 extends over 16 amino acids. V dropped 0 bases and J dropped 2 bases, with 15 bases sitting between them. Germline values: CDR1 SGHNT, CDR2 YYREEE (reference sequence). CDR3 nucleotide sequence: TGTGCCAGCAGCTTGGAGGTACGGGGCGGGGCCTACGAGCAGTACTTC. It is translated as CASSLEVRGGAYEQYF.

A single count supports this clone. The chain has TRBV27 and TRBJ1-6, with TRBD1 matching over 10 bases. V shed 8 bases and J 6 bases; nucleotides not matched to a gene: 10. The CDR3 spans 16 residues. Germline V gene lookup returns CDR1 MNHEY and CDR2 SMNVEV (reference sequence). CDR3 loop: CASATEGDRGNSPLHF. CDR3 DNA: TGTGCCAGCGCCACCGAGGGGGACAGGGGTAATTCACCCCTCCACTTT.

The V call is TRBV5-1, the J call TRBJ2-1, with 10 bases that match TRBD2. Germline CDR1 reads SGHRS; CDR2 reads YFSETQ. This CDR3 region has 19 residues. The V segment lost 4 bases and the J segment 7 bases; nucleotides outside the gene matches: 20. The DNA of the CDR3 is TGCGCCAGCAGCATAGACCGGACTAGCGGACTTAGGGGGGGAAATGAGCAGTTCTTC. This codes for CASSIDRTSGLRGGNEQFF.

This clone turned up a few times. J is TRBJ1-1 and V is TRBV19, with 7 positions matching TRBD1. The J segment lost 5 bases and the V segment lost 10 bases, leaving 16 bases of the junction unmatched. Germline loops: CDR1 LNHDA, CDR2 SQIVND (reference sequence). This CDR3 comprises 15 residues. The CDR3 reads CATEGGTGDRTEAFF. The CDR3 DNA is TGTGCCACAGAAGGAGGAACAGGGGATCGGACTGAAGCTTTCTTT.

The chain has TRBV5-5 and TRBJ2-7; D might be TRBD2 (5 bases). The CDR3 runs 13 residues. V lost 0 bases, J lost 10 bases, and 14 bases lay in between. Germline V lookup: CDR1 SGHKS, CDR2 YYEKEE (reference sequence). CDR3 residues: CASSLVTVGNQYF. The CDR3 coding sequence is TGTGCCAGCAGCTTGGTCACGGTCGGGAACCAGTACTTC.

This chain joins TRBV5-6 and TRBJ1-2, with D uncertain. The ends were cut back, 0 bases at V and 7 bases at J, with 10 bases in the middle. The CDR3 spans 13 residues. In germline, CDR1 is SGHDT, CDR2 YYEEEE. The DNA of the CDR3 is TGTGCCAGCAGCTTGGGCCAGTGGAGTGGCTACACCTTC. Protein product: CASSLGQWSGYTF.

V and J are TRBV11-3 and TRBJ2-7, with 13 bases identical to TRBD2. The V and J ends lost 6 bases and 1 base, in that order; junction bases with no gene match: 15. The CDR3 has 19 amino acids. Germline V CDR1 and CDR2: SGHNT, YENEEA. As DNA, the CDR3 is TGTGCCAGCAGTTCCCCCGAGGACAGGGGACTAGCGGGATCCTACGAGCAGTACTTC. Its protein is CASSSPEDRGLAGSYEQYF.

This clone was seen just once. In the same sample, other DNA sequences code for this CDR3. The CDR3 DNA reads as TGTGCCTGGAGTAGCGGTTCCTACGAGCAGTACTTC. Protein: CAWSSGSYEQYF. This chain joins TRBV30 and TRBJ2-7; maybe TRBD2 (5 bases). CDR3 size: 12 residues. The germline gives CDR1 GTSNPN, CDR2 SVGIG (reference sequence). The ends were cut back, 2 bases at V and 1 base at J, with 6 bases in the middle.

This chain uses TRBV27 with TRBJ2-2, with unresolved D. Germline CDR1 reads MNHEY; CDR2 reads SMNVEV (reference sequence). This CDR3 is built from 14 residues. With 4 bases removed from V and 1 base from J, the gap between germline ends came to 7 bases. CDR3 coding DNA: TGTGCCAGCAGTTACCTATTGAACACCGGGGAGCTGTTTTTT. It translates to CASSYLLNTGELFF.

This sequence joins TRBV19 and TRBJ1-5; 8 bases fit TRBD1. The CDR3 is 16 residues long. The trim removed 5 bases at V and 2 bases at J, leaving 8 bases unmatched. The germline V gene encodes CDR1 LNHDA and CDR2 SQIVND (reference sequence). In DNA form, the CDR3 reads TGTGCCAGTAGTGCCCCTGACAGGGGTGGCAATCAGCCCCAGCATTTT. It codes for CASSAPDRGGNQPQHF.

For the CDR3, the DNA is TGTGCCAGCAGCCTCGGGGGGACAGGGTTTTACGAGCAGTACTTC. Amino acids: CASSLGGTGFYEQYF. The chain links TRBV7-3 to TRBJ2-7; TRBD1 agrees at 9 bases. CDR1 and CDR2 from the germline V gene are SGHTA and FQGTGA. The CDR3 loop spans 15 amino acids. Trimming at V came to 5 bases and at J to 4 bases, leaving 9 bases not matched to a gene.

Here the CDR3 reads CASSQGRAGTYEQYF. CDR3 sequence (DNA): TGCGCCAGCAGCCAAGGGAGGGCAGGAACCTACGAGCAGTACTTC. The genes are TRBV4-1 and TRBJ2-7; the D gene is possibly TRBD2 (6 bases). The V end was cut by 1 base, the J end by 2 bases, with 12 bases between. This CDR3 comprises 15 residues. Germline V CDR1 and CDR2: MGHRA, YSYEKL.

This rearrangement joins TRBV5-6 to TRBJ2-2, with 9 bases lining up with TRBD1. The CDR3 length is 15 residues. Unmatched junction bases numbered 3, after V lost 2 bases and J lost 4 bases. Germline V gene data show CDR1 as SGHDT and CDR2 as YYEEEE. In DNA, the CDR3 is TGTGCCAGCAGCTTCGGGACAGGGAGCACCGGGGAGCTGTTTTTT. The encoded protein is CASSFGTGSTGELFF.

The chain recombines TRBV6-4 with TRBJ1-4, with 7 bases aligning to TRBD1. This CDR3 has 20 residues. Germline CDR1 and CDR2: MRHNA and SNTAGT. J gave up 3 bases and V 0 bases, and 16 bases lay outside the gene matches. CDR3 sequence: CASSDSLLVKQGTSNEKLFF. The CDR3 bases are TGTGCCAGCAGTGACTCTTTGTTGGTTAAACAGGGGACCTCTAATGAAAAACTGTTTTTT.

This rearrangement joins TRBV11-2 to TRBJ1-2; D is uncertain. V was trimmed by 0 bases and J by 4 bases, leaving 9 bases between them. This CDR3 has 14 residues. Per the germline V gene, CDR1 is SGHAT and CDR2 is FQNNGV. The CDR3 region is CASSLDPVSYGYTF. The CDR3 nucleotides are TGTGCCAGCAGCTTAGATCCCGTATCCTATGGCTACACCTTC.

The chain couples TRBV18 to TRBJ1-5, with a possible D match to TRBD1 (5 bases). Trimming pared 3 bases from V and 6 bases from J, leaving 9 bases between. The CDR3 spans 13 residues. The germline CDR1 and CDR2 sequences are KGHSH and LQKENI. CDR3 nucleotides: TGTGCCAGCTCACCGCAGGGTACTCAGCCCCAGCATTTT. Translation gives CASSPQGTQPQHF.

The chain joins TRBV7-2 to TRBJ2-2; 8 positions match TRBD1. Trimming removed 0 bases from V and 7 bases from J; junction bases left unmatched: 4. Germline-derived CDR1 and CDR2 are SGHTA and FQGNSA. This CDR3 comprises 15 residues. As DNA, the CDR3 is TGTGCCAGCAGCTTAGCGGCAGGGGGCCACGGGGAGCTGTTTTTT. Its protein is CASSLAAGGHGELFF.